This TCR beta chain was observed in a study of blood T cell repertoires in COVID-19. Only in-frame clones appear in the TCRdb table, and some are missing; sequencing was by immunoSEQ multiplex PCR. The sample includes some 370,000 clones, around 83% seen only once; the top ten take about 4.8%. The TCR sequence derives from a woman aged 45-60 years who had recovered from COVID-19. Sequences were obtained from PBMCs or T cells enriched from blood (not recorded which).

CDR3 sequence (DNA): TGTGCCAGCAGCCCGAGGCTAGCGGGAACCTACGAGCAGTACTTC. It codes for CASSPRLAGTYEQYF. The genes are TRBV7-2 and TRBJ2-7; TRBD2 matches at 9 bases. The CDR3 spans 15 residues. V gave up 5 bases and J gave up 2 bases; unmatched junction bases: 7. The germline V gene encodes CDR1 SGHTA and CDR2 FQGNSA.